This is a list of T cell receptor beta chains from one sample in a study of blood T cell repertoires in COVID-19. Sequencing was performed with immunoSEQ multiplex PCR; in TCRdb, only in-frame clones are kept and a portion is missing. Of around 220,000 clones in the sample, over 75% are singletons; the top ten hold around 7%. Sequenced material: PBMCs or T cells enriched from blood (not recorded which). The receptors stem from a woman between 35 and 50 years old with acute COVID-19. CDR3s include the opening cysteine and the closing phenylalanine or tryptophan. The order of the fields is V gene, J gene, D gene, clone size, CDR3 protein, CDR3 DNA. The D gene is left open where the match is weak. The size entry is marked missing in some rows and otherwise reads once, few, many or a size class.

TRBV28	TRBJ1-5	TRBD1	.	CASRTGGVGANQPQHF	TGTGCCAGCAGGACAGGGGGCGTTGGTGCGAATCAGCCCCAGCATTTT
TRBV11-2	TRBJ2-1	.	.	CASSPGAVYNEQFF	TGTGCCAGCAGCCCTGGGGCAGTCTACAATGAGCAGTTCTTC
TRBV4-2	TRBJ1-2	TRBD1	.	CASSQDKGARYGYTF	TGTGCCAGCAGCCAAGATAAGGGGGCCAGGTATGGCTACACCTTC
TRBV2	TRBJ1-5	TRBD1	.	CASRGDRGIEQPQHF	TGTGCCAGCAGGGGGGACAGGGGCATTGAACAGCCCCAGCATTTT
TRBV3-1/TRBV3-2	TRBJ1-1	.	.	CASSQGAARQAFF	TGTGCCAGCAGCCAAGGGGCAGCTCGTCAGGCTTTCTTT
TRBV5-1	TRBJ2-5	TRBD2	.	CASSLTGGETQYF	TGCGCCAGCAGTTTGACGGGAGGGGAGACCCAGTACTTC
TRBV18	TRBJ1-3	TRBD1	few	CASSPVRDRGGLGNTIYF	TGTGCCAGCTCACCAGTAAGGGACAGGGGAGGACTTGGAAACACCATATATTTT
TRBV2	TRBJ1-3	.	.	CASSQRVGNTIYF	TGTGCCAGTTCCCAGCGGGTGGGAAACACCATATATTTT
TRBV7-2	TRBJ1-5	.	once	CASSSSVASNQPQHF	TGTGCCAGCAGCTCCTCGGTCGCGAGCAATCAGCCCCAGCATTTT
TRBV18	TRBJ1-1	.	.	CAGSTGEDTEAFF	TGTGCCGGATCGACGGGAGAGGACACTGAAGCTTTCTTT
TRBV19	TRBJ2-2	.	.	CASSMGLSLDTGELFF	TGTGCCAGTAGTATGGGGCTGAGCTTGGACACCGGGGAGCTGTTTTTT
TRBV28	TRBJ2-3	TRBD1	.	CASSSPPRGRSDTQYF	TGTGCCAGCAGTTCCCCCCCGAGGGGGCGGTCAGATACGCAGTATTTT
TRBV20-1	TRBJ1-5	TRBD1	.	CSASLDRGLYQPQHF	TGCAGTGCTAGTTTGGACAGGGGGCTATATCAGCCCCAGCATTTT
TRBV19	TRBJ1-5	.	.	CASSIDTTYNQPQHF	TGTGCCAGTAGTATCGACACCACCTACAATCAGCCCCAGCATTTT
TRBV5-4	TRBJ2-3	.	.	CASSPRTAGDTQYF	TGTGCCAGCAGCCCTCGGACCGCGGGAGATACGCAGTATTTT
TRBV24-1	TRBJ1-5	.	.	CATSDHKSQPQHF	TGTGCCACCAGTGACCACAAATCTCAGCCCCAGCATTTT
TRBV7-9	TRBJ2-3	TRBD1	.	CASSFRGQADTQYF	TGTGCCAGCAGCTTTAGGGGGCAAGCAGATACGCAGTATTTT
TRBV19	TRBJ2-1	TRBD2	once	CASSIGASGSSYNEQFF	TGTGCCAGTAGTATTGGGGCTAGCGGGAGCTCCTACAATGAGCAGTTCTTC
TRBV2	TRBJ2-7	TRBD1	.	CASSSSGGSSYEQYF	TGTGCCAGCAGTTCCTCAGGGGGAAGCTCCTACGAGCAGTACTTC
TRBV4-3	TRBJ2-7	.	.	CASSPGVPYEQYF	TGCGCCAGCAGCCCCGGGGTCCCTTACGAGCAGTACTTC
TRBV11-3	TRBJ2-7	.	.	CASSFRTGYEQYF	TGTGCCAGCAGCTTTCGCACAGGCTACGAGCAGTACTTC
TRBV7-2	TRBJ1-6	.	.	CASSPRGGSYNSPLHF	TGTGCCAGCAGCCCTCGGGGGGGGTCCTATAATTCACCCCTCCACTTT
TRBV2	TRBJ2-7	.	.	CASTAEQDSYEQYF	TGTGCCAGCACTGCGGAACAGGATTCCTACGAGCAGTACTTC
TRBV24-1	TRBJ2-1	.	.	CATSDLLTGEEFF	TGTGCCACCAGTGATTTGCTGACTGGGGAGGAGTTCTTC
TRBV6-5	TRBJ2-6	.	.	CASSRQHSGANVLTF	TGTGCCAGCAGTCGACAGCACTCTGGGGCCAACGTCCTGACTTTC
TRBV7-8	TRBJ2-7	TRBD1	.	CASSLRDRDEQYF	TGTGCCAGCAGCTTAAGGGACAGGGACGAGCAGTACTTC
TRBV19	TRBJ2-1	TRBD1	.	CASRLQGTEQFF	TGTGCCAGTCGTTTACAGGGGACTGAGCAGTTCTTC
TRBV5-8	TRBJ2-7	.	few	CASSSLAGSYYEQYF	TGTGCCAGCAGCAGCCTGGCGGGTTCCTACTACGAGCAGTACTTC
TRBV2	TRBJ2-7	TRBD2	.	CASSPLSGGRGEQYF	TGTGCCAGCAGTCCCCTCTCGGGAGGGAGAGGCGAGCAGTACTTC
TRBV6-2/TRBV6-3	TRBJ1-5	.	.	CASSSNTGAGNQPQHF	TGTGCCAGCAGTTCGAATACAGGCGCGGGCAATCAGCCCCAGCATTTT
TRBV11-2	TRBJ1-3	.	few	CASSQAGASGNTIYF	TGTGCCAGCAGCCAAGCAGGCGCCTCTGGAAACACCATATATTTT
TRBV19	TRBJ1-1	.	few	CASSILTGGEDTEAFF	TGTGCCAGTAGTATTTTGACGGGGGGCGAAGATACTGAAGCTTTCTTT
TRBV7-8	TRBJ2-7	TRBD2	few	CASSLVGGGYEQYF	TGTGCCAGCAGCTTAGTTGGGGGGGGCTACGAGCAGTACTTC
TRBV5-4	TRBJ2-3	TRBD2	.	CASSIRLAMSTDTQYF	TGTGCCAGCAGCATCAGACTAGCGATGAGCACAGATACGCAGTATTTT
TRBV4-2	TRBJ1-1	TRBD1	.	CASSQAPGPGGYTEAFF	TGTGCCAGCAGCCAAGCCCCGGGTCCAGGGGGGTACACTGAAGCTTTCTTT
TRBV9	TRBJ2-1	TRBD2	.	CASSVGGGSEQFF	TGTGCCAGCAGCGTAGGCGGGGGAAGTGAGCAGTTCTTC
TRBV20-1	TRBJ2-2	.	.	CSASAGNTGELFF	TGCAGTGCTAGTGCGGGTAACACCGGGGAGCTGTTTTTT
TRBV19	TRBJ2-1	TRBD1	.	CASSRLDRANEQFF	TGTGCCAGTAGCCGACTGGACAGGGCGAATGAGCAGTTCTTC
TRBV20-1	TRBJ2-1	.	.	CSARDIDEQFF	TGCAGTGCTAGAGATATCGATGAGCAGTTCTTC
TRBV15	TRBJ2-3	.	.	CATSRDSRVRTDTQYF	TGTGCCACCAGCAGAGATTCCAGGGTGAGGACAGATACGCAGTATTTT
TRBV2	TRBJ2-1	.	.	CASSTGGVEQFF	TGTGCCAGCAGCACCGGCGGGGTTGAGCAGTTCTTC
TRBV3-1/TRBV3-2	TRBJ2-3	.	.	CASSTRPELTQYF	TGTGCCAGCAGCACTAGACCCGAACTTACGCAGTATTTT
TRBV10-3	TRBJ1-5	TRBD1	.	CASHRGRGEPQHF	TGTGCCTCCCACAGGGGGCGCGGAGAGCCCCAGCATTTT
TRBV6-5	TRBJ1-5	TRBD1	.	CAVRSSGQSIGAQHF	TGTGCCGTTCGGTCGTCGGGACAGAGTATTGGGGCCCAGCATTTT
TRBV2	TRBJ1-5	.	.	CASSELGVQPQHF	TGTGCCAGCAGTGAGTTAGGGGTTCAGCCCCAGCATTTT
TRBV5-5	TRBJ1-1	.	.	CASSLRLMNTEAFF	TGTGCCAGCAGCTTGCGACTTATGAACACTGAAGCTTTCTTT
TRBV19	TRBJ1-5	TRBD1	.	CASSKDRGEPNQPQHF	TGTGCCAGTAGCAAGGACAGGGGGGAACCGAATCAGCCCCAGCATTTT
TRBV19	TRBJ2-7	TRBD2	once	CATSGGARYEQYF	TGTGCCACCAGCGGGGGGGCTCGTTACGAGCAGTACTTC
TRBV5-1	TRBJ1-4	.	.	CASSLDLATNEKLFF	TGCGCCAGCAGCTTGGATCTAGCAACTAATGAAAAACTGTTTTTT
TRBV28	TRBJ1-6	.	.	CASSDQGSSYNSPLHF	TGTGCCAGCAGTGACCAGGGGAGCTCCTATAATTCACCCCTCCACTTT
TRBV7-9	TRBJ1-2	.	.	CASSTGQHYGYTF	TGTGCCAGCAGTACTGGACAGCACTATGGCTACACCTTC
TRBV5-4	TRBJ2-2	.	once	CASSRGHLNTGELFF	TGTGCCAGCAGCAGGGGACACCTGAACACCGGGGAGCTGTTTTTT
TRBV5-8	TRBJ1-4	TRBD1	once	CASSSVRGLSATNEKLFF	TGTGCCAGCAGCTCTGTGAGGGGGCTTTCAGCAACTAATGAAAAACTGTTTTTT
TRBV14	TRBJ2-2	TRBD1	once	CASSHRTGVNTGELFF	TGTGCCAGCAGCCATCGGACAGGTGTGAACACCGGGGAGCTGTTTTTT
TRBV19	TRBJ2-5	.	.	CASSILTGRPGTETQYF	TGTGCCAGTAGTATTTTGACAGGCCGACCTGGAACGGAGACCCAGTACTTC
TRBV3-1/TRBV3-2	TRBJ2-7	.	.	CASRVTGSYEQYF	TGTGCCAGCAGGGTAACAGGGTCCTACGAGCAGTACTTC